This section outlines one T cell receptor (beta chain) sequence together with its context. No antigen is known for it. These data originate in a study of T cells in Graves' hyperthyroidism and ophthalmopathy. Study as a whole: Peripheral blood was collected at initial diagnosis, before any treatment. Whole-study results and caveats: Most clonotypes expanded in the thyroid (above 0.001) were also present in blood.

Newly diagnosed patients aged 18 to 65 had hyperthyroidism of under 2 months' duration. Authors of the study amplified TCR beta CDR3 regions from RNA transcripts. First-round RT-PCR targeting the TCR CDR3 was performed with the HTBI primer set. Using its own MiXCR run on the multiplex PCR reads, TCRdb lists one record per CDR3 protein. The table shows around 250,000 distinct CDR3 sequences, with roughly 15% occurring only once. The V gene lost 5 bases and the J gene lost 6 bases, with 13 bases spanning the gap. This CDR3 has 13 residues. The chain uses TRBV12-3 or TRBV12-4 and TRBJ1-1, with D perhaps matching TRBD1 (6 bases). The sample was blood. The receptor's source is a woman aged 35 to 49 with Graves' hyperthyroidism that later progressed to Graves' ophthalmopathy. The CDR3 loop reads CASSVSGVAEAFF. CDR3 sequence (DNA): TGTGCCAGCAGTGTCTCAGGGGTGGCTGAAGCTTTCTTT.